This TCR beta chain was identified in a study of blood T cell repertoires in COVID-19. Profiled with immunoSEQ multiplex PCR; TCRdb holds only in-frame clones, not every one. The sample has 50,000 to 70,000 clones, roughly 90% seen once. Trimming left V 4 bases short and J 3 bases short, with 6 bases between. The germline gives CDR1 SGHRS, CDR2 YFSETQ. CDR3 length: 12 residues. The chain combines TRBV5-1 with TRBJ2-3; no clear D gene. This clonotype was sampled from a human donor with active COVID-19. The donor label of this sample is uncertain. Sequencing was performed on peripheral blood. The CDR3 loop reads CASSIYTDTQYF. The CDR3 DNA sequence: TGCGCCAGCAGCATCTATACAGATACGCAGTATTTT.